This TCR beta chain was found in a study of technical replicates of blood from several donors. Germline loops: CDR1 SNHLY, CDR2 FYNNEI. Trimming took 3 bases from V and 5 from J; bases not matched to a gene: 8. CDR3 size: 15 residues. Profiling relied on immunoSEQ multiplex PCR, and the TCRdb table lists in-frame clones only, not all of them. The profile shows tens of thousands of clones, roughly 89% of them singletons. The chain carries TRBV2 and TRBJ2-5; 8 bases map to TRBD2. This receptor was taken from a human donor in good health. Some clones in this sample may be carry-over from other donors' samples. The sample consisted of PBMCs. CDR3 loop: CASSDREGRGETQYF. The CDR3 DNA reads as TGTGCCAGCAGTGACCGGGAGGGCCGGGGGGAGACCCAGTACTTC.